This TCR beta chain was captured in a study of identical twins. Whole-study results and caveats: Out-of-frame alpha sequences shared by twins showed excess low generation probability. There were fewer insertions in abundant cord blood beta clonotypes, but memory repertoires showed no such pattern.

Germline V gives CDR1 SGHVS, CDR2 FNYEAQ. This CDR3 spans 14 amino acids. The trim removed 3 bases at V and 5 bases at J, leaving 4 bases unmatched. A note on this clonotype: Its cognate antigen is unknown.

Template switching supplied a universal primer site; unique molecular identifiers were carried on the cDNA. TCRdb reprocessed the 5' RACE reads via MiXCR and lists one record per CDR3 protein. This sample has about 1.7 million distinct CDR3 sequences; around a third occur once, and the top ten carry roughly 0.3%. The specimen sequenced was cord blood. The chain couples TRBV7-6 to TRBJ1-1, with 9 bases aligning to TRBD1. The source of this sequence is a newborn girl in good health. This CDR3 reads CASSFATGGTEAFF. As DNA, the CDR3 is TGTGCCAGCAGCTTTGCGACAGGGGGGACTGAAGCTTTCTTT.